The clone carrying this T cell receptor (beta chain) was found a few times. What it binds is not known. With autoimmune disease history or systemic immunosuppression, patients were excluded. The data belong to a study of OX40 agonist ivuxolimab in advanced cancers. About the research overall: From roughly 23 to 85 years was the age range, with a mean of approximately 63 years, and around 83% were male. Two cutaneous melanoma patients and one hepatocellular carcinoma patient, three in all, had partial responses.

Study conclusions and caveats: CD8+ T cells (on average) carried more expanded clones than CD4+ T cells.

V was clipped by 8 bases and J by 1 base; unmatched bases: 0. The CDR3 totals 14 residues. Germline V gene lookup returns CDR1 MNHNY and CDR2 SVGAGI (reference sequence). The repertoire was sequenced with immunoSEQ multiplex PCR; TCRdb's copy has only in-frame clones and lacks some. This table has 30,000 to 40,000 clones, more than 70% appearing once. This clonotype was sampled from an adult with an advanced solid tumor such as melanoma, head and neck, liver or kidney cancer. The chain carries TRBV6-6 and TRBJ2-7, with TRBD2 matching over 15 bases. The input for sequencing was CD4+ or CD8+ T cells sorted from blood, taken in a trial of the OX40 agonist ivuxolimab. CDR3 region: CASGLAGGSYEQYF. As DNA, the CDR3 is TGTGCCAGCGGACTAGCGGGAGGGTCCTACGAGCAGTACTTC.